Below, 8 T cell receptor beta chains from the same sample are listed, as sequenced in a study of CD8+ T cells in alopecia areata. Extracted RNA was reverse transcribed, and the resulting cDNA served as sequencing template. Sequencing was performed with immunoSEQ multiplex PCR; in TCRdb, only in-frame clones are kept and a portion is missing. The sample holds around 100,000 clones, about three fifths seen once. Treatment in this sample: oral pan-JAK inhibitor, 5-10 mg twice daily. The sample consisted of CD8+ T cells sorted from blood, taken at week 56, from a patient treated with tofacitinib. All receptors come from a human donor with alopecia areata.

The V call is TRBV7-8, the J call TRBJ1-5; the match to TRBD1 covers 12 bases. V lost 5 bases and J lost 1; bases outside the gene matches: 12. The germline V gene encodes CDR1 SGHVS and CDR2 FQNEAQ. The CDR3 length is 19 residues. CDR3 bases: TGTGCCAGCAGCGGCCGGGACAGGGGGCCCGAGGGAAGCAATCAGCCCCAGCATTTT. As protein: CASSGRDRGPEGSNQPQHF. Full variable domain (missing parts from reference TRBV7-8 and TRBJ1-5): GAGVSQSPRYKVAKRGQDVALRCDPISGHVSLFWYQQALGQGPEFLTYFQNEAQLDKSGLPSDRFFAERPEGSVSTLKIQRTQQEDSAVYLCASSGRDRGPEGSNQPQHFGDGTRLSIL.

The V gene is TRBV29-1, the J gene TRBJ1-5; D is uncertain. Germline CDR1 is SQVTM and CDR2 is ANQGSEA. The CDR3 totals 14 residues. V was trimmed by 2 bases and J by 0 bases, leaving 8 bases between them. The CDR3 loop is CSVETGVSNQPQHF. The DNA for the CDR3 is TGCAGCGTTGAAACCGGGGTTAGCAATCAGCCCCAGCATTTT.

This clone was seen only a few times. The chain recombines TRBV29-1 with TRBJ1-2, with TRBD1 matching over 7 bases. Trimming cost V 2 bases and J 8 bases; bases outside gene matches: 8. This CDR3 contains 13 residues. Germline CDR1 SQVTM, CDR2 ANQGSEA. CDR3 in amino acids: CSVEQGEGGGYTF. The CDR3 DNA follows: TGCAGCGTTGAACAGGGGGAAGGGGGCGGCTACACCTTC.

The genes are TRBV9 and TRBJ2-1, with 11 bases fitting TRBD1. The trim removed 3 bases at V and 9 bases at J, leaving 2 bases unmatched. Germline loops: CDR1 SGDLS, CDR2 YYNGEE. CDR3 length: 13 residues. The CDR3 loop is CASSGGQGVEQFF. CDR3 DNA sequence: TGTGCCAGCAGCGGGGGACAGGGGGTTGAGCAGTTCTTC.

The chain combines TRBV4-1 with TRBJ2-3; 11 nucleotides match TRBD2. The CDR3 spans 15 residues. Germline V gives CDR1 MGHRA, CDR2 YSYEKL. V gave up 2 bases and J gave up 5 bases; unmatched junction bases: 3. Here the CDR3 reads CASSQLAGGRDTQYF. The DNA of the CDR3 is TGCGCCAGCAGCCAATTAGCGGGGGGGCGAGATACGCAGTATTTT.

V gene TRBV5-1 combines with J gene TRBJ1-5; TRBD1 might be the D (5 bases). V was cut by 4 bases and J by 4 bases, with 12 bases left in between. The CDR3 runs 14 residues. Germline V gives CDR1 SGHRS, CDR2 YFSETQ. This chain's CDR3 is CASSQGWGNQPQHF. DNA for the CDR3: TGCGCCAGCAGCCAAGGATGGGGGAATCAGCCCCAGCATTTT.

The rearrangement uses TRBV6-5 and TRBJ1-2, with TRBD1 identical over 7 bases. J lost 5 bases, V lost 2 bases, and 2 bases had no gene match. Germline V gives CDR1 MNHEY, CDR2 SVGAGI. CDR3 size: 13 residues. The CDR3 DNA reads as TGTGCCAGCAGTTACGCGACAGGGTATGGCTACACCTTC. The encoded protein is CASSYATGYGYTF.

This clone has only a few counts. The rearrangement links TRBV13 to TRBJ2-7; D is perhaps TRBD2 (5 bases). Germline assignment: CDR1 PRHDT and CDR2 FYEKMQ (reference sequence). Deletions cut 4 bases from V and 2 bases from J, with 9 bases between. The CDR3 is 13 residues long. CDR3 region: CASSSREAYEQYF. The CDR3 nucleotides read TGTGCCAGCAGCTCACGGGAAGCCTACGAGCAGTACTTC.